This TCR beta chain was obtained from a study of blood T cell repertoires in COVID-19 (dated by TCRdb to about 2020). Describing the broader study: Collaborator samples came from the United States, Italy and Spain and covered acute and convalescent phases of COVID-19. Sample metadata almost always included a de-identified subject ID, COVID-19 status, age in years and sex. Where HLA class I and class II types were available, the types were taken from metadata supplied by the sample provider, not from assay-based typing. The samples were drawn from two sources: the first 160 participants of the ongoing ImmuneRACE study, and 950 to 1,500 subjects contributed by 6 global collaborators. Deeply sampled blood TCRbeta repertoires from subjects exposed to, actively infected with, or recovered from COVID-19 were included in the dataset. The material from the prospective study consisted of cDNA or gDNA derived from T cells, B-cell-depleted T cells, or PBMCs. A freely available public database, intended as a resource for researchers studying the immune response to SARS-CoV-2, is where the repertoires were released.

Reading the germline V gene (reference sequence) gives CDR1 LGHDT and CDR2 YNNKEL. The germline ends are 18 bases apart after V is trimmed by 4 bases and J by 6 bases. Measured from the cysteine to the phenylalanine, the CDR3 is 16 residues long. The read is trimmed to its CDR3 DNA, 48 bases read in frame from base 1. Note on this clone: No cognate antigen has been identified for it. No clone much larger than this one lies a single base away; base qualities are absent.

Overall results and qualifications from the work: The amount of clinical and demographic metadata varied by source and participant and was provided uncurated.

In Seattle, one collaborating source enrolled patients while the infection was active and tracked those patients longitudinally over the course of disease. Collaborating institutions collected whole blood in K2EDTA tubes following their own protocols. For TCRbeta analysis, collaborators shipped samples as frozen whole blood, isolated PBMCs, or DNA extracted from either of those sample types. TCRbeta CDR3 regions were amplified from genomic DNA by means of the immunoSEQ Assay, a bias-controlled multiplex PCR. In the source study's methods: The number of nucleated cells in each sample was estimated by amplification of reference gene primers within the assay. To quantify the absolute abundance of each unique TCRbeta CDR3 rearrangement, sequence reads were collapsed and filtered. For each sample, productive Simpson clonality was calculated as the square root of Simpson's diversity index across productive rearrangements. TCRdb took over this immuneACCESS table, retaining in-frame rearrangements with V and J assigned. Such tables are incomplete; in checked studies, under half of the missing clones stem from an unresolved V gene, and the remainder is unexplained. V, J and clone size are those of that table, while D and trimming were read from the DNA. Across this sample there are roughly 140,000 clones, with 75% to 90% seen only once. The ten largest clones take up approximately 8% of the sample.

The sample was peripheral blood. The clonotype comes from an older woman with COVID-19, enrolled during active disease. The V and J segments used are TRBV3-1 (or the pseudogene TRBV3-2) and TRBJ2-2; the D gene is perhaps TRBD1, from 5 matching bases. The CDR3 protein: CASSPRLTANAGELFF. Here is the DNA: TGTGCCAGCAGCCCTCGTCTGACAGCAAACGCCGGGGAGCTGTTTTTT.